This T cell receptor (beta chain) was retrieved from a study of Graves' ophthalmopathy and Graves' hyperthyroidism. This clonotype was seen ten or more times. RNA transcripts were the template, and TCR beta CDR3 regions were amplified from them. Scientists carried out first-round RT-PCR using HTBI primers and then a second-round multiplex PCR. Each CDR3 protein gets one entry after TCRdb re-called the multiplex PCR reads with MiXCR. The table includes 400,000 to 500,000 distinct CDR3 sequences, 20% to 25% detected once. The sequence derives from a woman aged 18-29 years with stable Graves' hyperthyroidism. The sample comprised peripheral blood.

The CDR3 sequence is CAIRGTGEAENQPQHF. DNA of the CDR3: TGTGCCATCAGGGGGACAGGGGAGGCTGAAAATCAGCCCCAGCATTTT. The chain has TRBV10-3 and TRBJ1-5; the match to TRBD1 covers 10 bases. In germline, CDR1 is ENHRY, CDR2 SYGVKD. This CDR3 is built from 16 residues. J gave up 4 bases and V 6 bases, and 9 bases lay outside the gene matches.